The present T cell receptor (beta chain) was sequenced within a study of blood T cells in healthy people across ages (dated by TCRdb to 2015 to 2017). Broadly, across the study: In model experiments, template switching captured about one uniquely barcoded TCR beta cDNA molecule for every two T cells. The study analyzed two additional independent replicas of 1 million unique cDNA reads from the same blood draw for two donors, one aged 18 to 29 and one aged 80 or older. To avoid experimental bias, donors of different ages were randomly spread across the sequencing lanes. The donors were split into four age groups: young (average about 16 years), middle-aged (nearly 40), aged (approximately 60) and long-lived (82). Age-related changes in TCR beta repertoire diversity were measured in the study by deep sequencing normalized with unique cDNA molecular identifiers. General conclusions and limits of the study: Total diversity estimates from one million sequenced T cells were considered lower bounds and underestimates. Conclusive comparison of naive and antigen-experienced compartments was prevented by the profiling of bulk unsorted PBMCs. A strong correlation was found between observed TCR beta diversity and the percentage of naive T cells measured by flow cytometry. Observed TCR beta diversity per million T cells fell roughly linearly with age, and a significant reduction was already apparent by age approximately 41. The long-lived group showed more naive CD4+ T cells, fewer expanded clones and increased TCR diversity than the aged group, suggesting age selection. Because donor CMV infection status was unknown, age-related changes in expanded clonotypes were potentially confounded.

V ends up 6 bases short and J 8 bases short, with an unmatched junction base count of 4. CDR1 and CDR2 are drawn from the germline V gene: SQVTM, ANQGSEA. The CDR3 starts with the cysteine, ends with the phenylalanine, and has 11 residues. CDR3 DNA only is kept here, 33 bases in frame from base 1. The library was generated by 5' RACE. TCRdb names Illumina HiSeq 2500 as the instrument used. A second about 7 to 11 cycle PCR used a sample-barcoded 5' primer and a J-beta primer mix. A template-switch 5' adaptor carrying 12 random nucleotides introduced a unique molecular identifier onto each TCR beta cDNA molecule. Each sample yielded at least 3 million CDR3-containing paired-end reads. All of the RNA was converted into first-strand cDNA using the Mint cDNA synthesis kit, with a TRBC-specific oligonucleotide serving as the primer. After uracil-DNA glycosylase treatment, a first 18-cycle PCR used universal primers M1SS and BC2_uni_R on all cDNA. Per the original workflow: Normalization of each sample was performed by random selection of 1 million high-quality reads, each carrying a distinct molecular identifier. Reads sharing molecular identifiers were discarded rather than binned into consensus sequences. MiTCR, set to a Q25 quality threshold and the strictest error-elimination algorithm, was used for CDR3 identification, clonotype clustering and error correction. A nonparametric unseen species model with Euler transformation was used to estimate lower-bound total TCR beta diversity. TCRdb's own reprocessing of the public reads used fastp at Q25 and MiXCR and kept productive beta chains. Identical CDR3 protein sequences are pooled into one entry, listed with their most common genes and DNA. The V and J calls here are based on TCRdb, not the publication. The sample contains 870,000 or so distinct CDR3 sequences, about 30% of them found a single time. Around a sixth of the sample goes to the ten largest clones.

This clonotype was picked up many times. Its specific antigen is unknown. No base quality values were provided; no much bigger clone lies one nucleotide off. Systemically healthy Caucasian individuals from Russia, 39 in total and aged roughly 6 to 100 years, were included as donors. Each donor gave about 11 milliliters of peripheral blood, drawn into EDTA-treated Vacutainer tubes. PBMCs were isolated by Ficoll-Paque density-gradient centrifugation, with at least 6 million obtained per sample. Trizol reagent was used to extract total RNA from PBMCs, with at least 5.5 micrograms per sample. For every donor, flow cytometry on a PBMC aliquot measured the percentage of naive CD45RAhigh/CD27high T cells.

Sequencing used blood. This sequence uses TRBV29-1 and TRBJ1-2, with 9 junctional bases fitting TRBD1. This clonotype originated in a woman of 80 years or more in good health. The CDR3 protein is CSVWTGEGYTF. The DNA sequence is TGCAGCGTATGGACAGGGGAGGGCTACACCTTC.